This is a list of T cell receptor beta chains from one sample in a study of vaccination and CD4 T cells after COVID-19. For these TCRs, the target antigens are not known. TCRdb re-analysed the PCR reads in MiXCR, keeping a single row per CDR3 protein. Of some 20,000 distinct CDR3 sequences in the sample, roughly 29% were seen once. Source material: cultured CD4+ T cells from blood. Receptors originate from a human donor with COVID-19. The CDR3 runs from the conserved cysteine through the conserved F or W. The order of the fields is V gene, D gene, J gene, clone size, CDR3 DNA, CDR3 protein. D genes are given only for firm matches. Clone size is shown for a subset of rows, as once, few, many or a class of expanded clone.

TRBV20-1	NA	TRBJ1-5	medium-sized	TGCAGTGCTGGGGCGGTCAGTGGCAGGGCCAATCAGCCCCAGCATTTT	CSAGAVSGRANQPQHF
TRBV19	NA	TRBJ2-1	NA	TGTGCCAGTAGCAGCACCCGACTGAGCTCCTACAATGAGCAGTTCTTC	CASSSTRLSSYNEQFF
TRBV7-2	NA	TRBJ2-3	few	TGTGCCAGCAAAACTTCAGGGCGGCCCAGAGAAGATACGCAGTATTTT	CASKTSGRPREDTQYF
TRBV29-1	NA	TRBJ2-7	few	TGCAGCGTTAGCAAAGGGTGGGAGCAGTACTTC	CSVSKGWEQYF
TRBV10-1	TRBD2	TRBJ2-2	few	TGCGCCACCCAGGACAAGGGACTAGGGGCCGGGGAGCTGTTTTTT	CATQDKGLGAGELFF
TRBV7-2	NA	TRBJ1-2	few	TGTGCCAGCAGACAAAACAACGTTAACTATGGCTACACCTTC	CASRQNNVNYGYTF
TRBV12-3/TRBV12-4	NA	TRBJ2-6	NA	TGTGCCAGCAGTTTATATGGGTCTGGGGCCAACGTCCTGACTTTC	CASSLYGSGANVLTF
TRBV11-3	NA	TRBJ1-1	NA	TGTGCCAGCAGCCGGGACACTGAAGCTTTCTTT	CASSRDTEAFF
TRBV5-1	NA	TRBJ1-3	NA	TGCGCCAGCAGCTCCCACTTATCTGGAAACACCATATATTTT	CASSSHLSGNTIYF
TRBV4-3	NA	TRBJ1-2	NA	TGCGCCAGCAGCCAAGATCGAGAGGGAAGGGATGGCTACACCTTC	CASSQDREGRDGYTF
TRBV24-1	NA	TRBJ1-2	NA	TGTGCCACCTCTGACAGATACTATGGCTACACCTTC	CATSDRYYGYTF
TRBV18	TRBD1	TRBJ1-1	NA	TGTGCCAGCTCAGGACAGGGGGGCCTGTCAGCTGAAGCTTTCTTT	CASSGQGGLSAEAFF
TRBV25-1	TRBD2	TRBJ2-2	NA	TGTGCCAGCAAAGGGCCGGGACTAGCGGGGGTCGGGGAGCTGTTTTTT	CASKGPGLAGVGELFF
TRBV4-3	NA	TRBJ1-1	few	TGCGCCAGCAGCGGCGGCCGCAGGAACACTGAAGCTTTCTTT	CASSGGRRNTEAFF
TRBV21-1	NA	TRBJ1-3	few	TGTGCCAGCATCCAGAGACAGGGGGAGACCCTCTCTGGAAACACCATATATTTT	CASIQRQGETLSGNTIYF
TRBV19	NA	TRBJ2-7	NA	TGTGCCAGTAGTCGGAACCTAGGGTACGAGCAGTACTTC	CASSRNLGYEQYF
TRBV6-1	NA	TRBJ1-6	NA	TGTGCCAGCAGTCCTATGGAGGTTCCCCTCCACTTT	CASSPMEVPLHF
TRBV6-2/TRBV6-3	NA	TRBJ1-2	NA	TGTGCCAGCAGTTACTTGGGCCGGGATCGTAACTATGGCTACACCTTC	CASSYLGRDRNYGYTF
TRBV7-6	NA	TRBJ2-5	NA	TGTACCAGCTCGGCCCGCCCGTACCAAGAGACCCAGTACTTC	CTSSARPYQETQYF
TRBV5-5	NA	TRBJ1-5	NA	TGTGCCAGCAGCGTAGACACCAGCAATCAGCCCCAGCATTTT	CASSVDTSNQPQHF
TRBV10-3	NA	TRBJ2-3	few	TGTGCCACCCGGGTCGGCGGAGAGGCAGATACGCAGTATTTT	CATRVGGEADTQYF
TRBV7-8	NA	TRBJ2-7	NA	TGTGCCAGCAGCCCCAGGCCGGGGGACTACGAGCAGTACTTC	CASSPRPGDYEQYF
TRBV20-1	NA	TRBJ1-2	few	TGCAGTGCTAGAGATGCGGCAAGCTATGGCTACACCTTC	CSARDAASYGYTF
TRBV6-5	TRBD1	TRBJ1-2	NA	TGTGCCAGCAGTTACCGACAGGGGGCCTCCTATGGCTACACCTTC	CASSYRQGASYGYTF
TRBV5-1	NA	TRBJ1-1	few	TGCGCCAGCAGCTTGGAGGGACACTATGAAGCTTTCTTT	CASSLEGHYEAFF
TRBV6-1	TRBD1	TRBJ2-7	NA	TGTGCCAGCAGTGAAACAGGGGGCGTAGGAAGATACGAGCAGTACTTC	CASSETGGVGRYEQYF
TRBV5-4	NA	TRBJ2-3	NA	TGTGCCAGCAGCTCCGAGCTAAGGGCCACAGATACGCAGTATTTT	CASSSELRATDTQYF
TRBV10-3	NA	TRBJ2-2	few	TGTGCCATCAGCCCCCAGGGATCGGTTACCGGGGAGCTGTTTTTT	CAISPQGSVTGELFF
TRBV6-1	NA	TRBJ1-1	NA	TGTGCCAGCAGTGAATTCGGCAGCTTAACTTTT	CASSEFGSLTF
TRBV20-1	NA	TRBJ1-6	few	TGCAGTGCTAGAGAATCCAGCTCCTATAATTCACCCCTCCACTTT	CSARESSSYNSPLHF
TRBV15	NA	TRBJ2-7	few	TGTGCCACCAGCAGGGCTAACAGGGTCCTAAGGGAGCAGTACTTC	CATSRANRVLREQYF
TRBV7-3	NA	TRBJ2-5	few	TGTGCCAGCAGCTTAACTGGGGCGGGGAAGACCCAGTACTTC	CASSLTGAGKTQYF
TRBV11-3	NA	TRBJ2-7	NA	TGTGCCAGCAGCTTAGACTACGAGCAGTACTTC	CASSLDYEQYF
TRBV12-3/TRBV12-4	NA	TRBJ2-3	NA	TGTGCCAGCAGCCCCCGCCTTAGCGTCGGCACAGATACGCAGTATTTT	CASSPRLSVGTDTQYF
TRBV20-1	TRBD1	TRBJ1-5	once	TGCAGTGCCTGGGGACAGGGAAATCAGCCCCAGCATTTT	CSAWGQGNQPQHF
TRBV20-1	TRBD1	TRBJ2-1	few	TGCAGTGCTAGAGATCGAGACAGGGGTTCCTACAATGAGCAGTTCTTC	CSARDRDRGSYNEQFF
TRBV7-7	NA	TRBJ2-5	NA	TGTGCTAGCAGCTCCTCCGGTACCCAAGAGACCCAGTACTTC	CASSSSGTQETQYF
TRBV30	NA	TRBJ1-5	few	TGTGCCTGGAGTGTTCCTGGGGGCGGATTTCGGTTT	CAWSVPGGGFRF
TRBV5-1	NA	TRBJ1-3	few	TGCGCCAGCAGCTTGACGGGCACTGGAAACACCATATATTTT	CASSLTGTGNTIYF
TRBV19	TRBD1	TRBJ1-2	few	TGTGCCAGTAAATTCGACAGGGGAACTGTCTATGGCTACACCTTC	CASKFDRGTVYGYTF
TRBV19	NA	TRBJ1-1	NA	TGTGCCAGTAGTATAGGAGGGGTGGGCACTGAAGCTTTCTTT	CASSIGGVGTEAFF
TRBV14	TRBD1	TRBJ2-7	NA	TGTGCCAGCAGCCAAGAGAGGACAGGCAAGCAGTACTTC	CASSQERTGKQYF
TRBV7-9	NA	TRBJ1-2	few	TGTGCCAGCAGCTTATCTGTAGGGGACTATGGCTACACCTTC	CASSLSVGDYGYTF
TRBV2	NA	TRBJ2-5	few	TGTGCCAGCAGCCCGGAGGGCGTAGGAGAGACCCAGTACTTC	CASSPEGVGETQYF
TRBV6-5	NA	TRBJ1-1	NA	TGTGCCAGCAGTTACAAAGCTACCAACACTGAAGCTTTCTTT	CASSYKATNTEAFF
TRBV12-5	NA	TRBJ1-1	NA	TGTGCTAGTGGTTTGGTCCTCCACGGTTGGACTGAAGCTTTCTTT	CASGLVLHGWTEAFF
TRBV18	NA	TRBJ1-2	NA	TGTGCCAGCTCACCGGACGGACAAAGCAACTATGGCTACACCTTC	CASSPDGQSNYGYTF
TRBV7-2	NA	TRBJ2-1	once	TGTGCCAGCAGCTATCGGGGTGAGCAGTTCTTC	CASSYRGEQFF
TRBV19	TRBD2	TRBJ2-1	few	TGTGCCAGTAGTGTCCACAGCGGGGCTTACAATGAGCAGTTCTTC	CASSVHSGAYNEQFF
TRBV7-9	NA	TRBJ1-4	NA	TGTGCCAGCAGCTTATTATCGGAGTTCGGAAAACTGTTTTTT	CASSLLSEFGKLFF